A selection of T cell receptor beta chains follows, all from one sample in a study of human T cells and chemical hapten exposure. One entry per CDR3 protein results from TCRdb running MiXCR on the RACE reads. The sample carries fewer than 300,000 distinct CDR3 sequences, 7.5% to 10% recorded once. This specimen was whole blood, taken in connection with sensitization to the hapten diphenylcyclopropenone (DPC). The origin of the receptors is a woman aged 35 to 49 with alopecia areata. Some clones in this sample may be carry-over from other donors' samples. The CDR3 runs from the conserved cysteine through the conserved F or W. Each record gives: CDR3 DNA, CDR3 protein, V gene, J gene, clone size, D gene. A D gene is named only where the DNA matches it firmly. Rows may omit the clone size; those that give it use once, few, many or a size class.

CDR3nt: TGTGCCAGCAGTTTTCTGGGAACATCTTCCAATCAGCCCCAGCATTTT
CDR3aa: CASSFLGTSSNQPQHF
v_gene: TRBV12-3/TRBV12-4
j_gene: TRBJ1-5
abundance: many
d_gene: NA

CDR3nt: TGTGCCAGCACTCTAGGGGGTAGGGACGAGCAGTACTTC
CDR3aa: CASTLGGRDEQYF
v_gene: TRBV28
j_gene: TRBJ2-7
abundance: NA
d_gene: NA

CDR3nt: TGTGCCAGCAGCCAGACAGTAAGCACAGATACGCAGTATTTT
CDR3aa: CASSQTVSTDTQYF
v_gene: TRBV3-1
j_gene: TRBJ2-3
abundance: few
d_gene: NA

CDR3nt: TGTGCCAGCAGCGCCGCCTACGAGCAGTACTTC
CDR3aa: CASSAAYEQYF
v_gene: TRBV12-3/TRBV12-4
j_gene: TRBJ2-7
abundance: many
d_gene: NA

CDR3nt: TGTGCCAGCAGCAACGGGACTAGCCTCAATGAGCAGTTCTTC
CDR3aa: CASSNGTSLNEQFF
v_gene: TRBV21-1
j_gene: TRBJ2-1
abundance: NA
d_gene: NA

CDR3nt: TGTGCCAGCAGTTCATCCCCCGGGGGGGGCGGAGACACTGAAGCTTTCTTT
CDR3aa: CASSSSPGGGGDTEAFF
v_gene: TRBV6-2/TRBV6-3
j_gene: TRBJ1-1
abundance: NA
d_gene: NA

CDR3nt: TGTGCCAGCGCCTGGGCCGTAGATACGCAGTATTTT
CDR3aa: CASAWAVDTQYF
v_gene: TRBV7-9
j_gene: TRBJ2-3
abundance: few
d_gene: NA

CDR3nt: TGTGCCAGCAGCGGATTATCGGGACAGGGGGTCAATTCACCCCTCCACTTT
CDR3aa: CASSGLSGQGVNSPLHF
v_gene: TRBV7-2
j_gene: TRBJ1-6
abundance: NA
d_gene: TRBD1

CDR3nt: TGCAGCGTTGATGGGCAGGGGGCGCGTGGCTACACCTTC
CDR3aa: CSVDGQGARGYTF
v_gene: TRBV29-1
j_gene: TRBJ1-2
abundance: NA
d_gene: TRBD1

CDR3nt: TGTGCCAGCAGTTACGCACAGGGGGCAGGGACGAATGAGCAGTTCTTC
CDR3aa: CASSYAQGAGTNEQFF
v_gene: TRBV6-6
j_gene: TRBJ2-1
abundance: NA
d_gene: TRBD1

CDR3nt: TGTGCCAGCAGCTTGGGCGCAGGGACGGACATTCAGTACTTC
CDR3aa: CASSLGAGTDIQYF
v_gene: TRBV5-4
j_gene: TRBJ2-4
abundance: NA
d_gene: NA

CDR3nt: TGTGCCAGCAGTTTATCCCGACTGGGGACTAGCGGGAGGTTCGCCTACGAGCAGTACTTC
CDR3aa: CASSLSRLGTSGRFAYEQYF
v_gene: TRBV27
j_gene: TRBJ2-7
abundance: few
d_gene: TRBD2